This T cell receptor (beta chain) derives from a study of T-cell memory formation after mild COVID-19. Whole-study context: Among the donors, TCR clusters were largely specific to each donor. Study-level results: Contracting clones, day 15 to 85, had balanced CD4/CD8, and later expanders favored CD4+.

Regarding this clonotype: The antigen is not known.

TCRdb analysed the 5' RACE reads with MiXCR anew, one entry per CDR3 protein. There are 200,000 or so distinct CDR3 sequences in the sample; 9% to 10% occur only once, and around 3.3% lies in the top ten. The TCR sequence derives from a man between 18 and 29 years old who had mild COVID-19 (a few samples of this study predate the infection). Cell type and time point are not known. What was sequenced was PBMCs or a T cell subset sorted from them (not recorded which).

The CDR3: CASSLDGGTSAFF. For the CDR3, the DNA is TGTGCCAGCAGCTTAGATGGGGGGACATCAGCTTTCTTT. The chain has TRBV7-9 and TRBJ1-1; possibly TRBD1 for D (6 bases). From germline, CDR1 is SEHNR and CDR2 FQNEAQ (reference sequence). The CDR3 is made up of 13 amino acids. The V end was cut by 1 base, the J end by 10 bases, with 13 bases between.